This record covers a single TCR beta chain. Profiled with immunoSEQ multiplex PCR; TCRdb holds only in-frame clones, not every one. Of 440,000 or so clones listed, less than 95% are singletons. This sample stems from a study of Ad26.COV2.S vaccination and SARS-CoV-2 variants. Study details: Ad26.COV2.S arm of COV1001 included the donor.

V lost 4 bases and J lost 1; bases outside the gene matches: 6. The germline V gene encodes CDR1 SGHRS and CDR2 YFSETQ. The CDR3 length is 16 residues. Treatment meaning: some 20 received Ad26.COV2.S at low or high dose, single or two shots; about five received placebo; per-sample allocation not given. Sampling took place 63 days after the first vaccine or placebo injection. The vaccine antigen was prefusion-stabilized Wuhan SARS-CoV-2 spike. The rearrangement uses TRBV5-1 and TRBJ2-3; 10 bases fit TRBD2. The specimen comprised peripheral blood, sampled in a trial of Ad26.COV2.S vaccine versus placebo. This receptor was identified in a person between 18 and 65 years old who received the Ad26.COV2.S COVID-19 vaccine or a placebo. The CDR3 DNA sequence: TGCGCCAGCAGCGAGCGGACTAGCGGAGGCACAGATACGCAGTATTTT. Translated: CASSERTSGGTDTQYF.